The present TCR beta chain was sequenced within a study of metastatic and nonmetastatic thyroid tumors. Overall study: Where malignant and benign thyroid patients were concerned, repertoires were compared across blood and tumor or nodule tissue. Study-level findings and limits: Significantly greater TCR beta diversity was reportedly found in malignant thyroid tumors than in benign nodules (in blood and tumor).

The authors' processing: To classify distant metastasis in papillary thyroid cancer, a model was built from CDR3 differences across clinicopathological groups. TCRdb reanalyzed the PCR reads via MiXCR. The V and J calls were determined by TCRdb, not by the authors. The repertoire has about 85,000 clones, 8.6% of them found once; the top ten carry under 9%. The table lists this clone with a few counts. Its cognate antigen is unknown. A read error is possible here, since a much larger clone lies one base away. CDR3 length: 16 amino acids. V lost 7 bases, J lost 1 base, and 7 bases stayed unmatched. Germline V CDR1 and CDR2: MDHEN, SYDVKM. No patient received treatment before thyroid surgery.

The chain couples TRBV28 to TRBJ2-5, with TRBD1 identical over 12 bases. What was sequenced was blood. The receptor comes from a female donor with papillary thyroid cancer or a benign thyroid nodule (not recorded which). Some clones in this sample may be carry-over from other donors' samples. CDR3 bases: TGTGCCAGCATCCCCGGGACAGGGGGCTTCCAAGAGACCCAGTACTTC. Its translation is CASIPGTGGFQETQYF.